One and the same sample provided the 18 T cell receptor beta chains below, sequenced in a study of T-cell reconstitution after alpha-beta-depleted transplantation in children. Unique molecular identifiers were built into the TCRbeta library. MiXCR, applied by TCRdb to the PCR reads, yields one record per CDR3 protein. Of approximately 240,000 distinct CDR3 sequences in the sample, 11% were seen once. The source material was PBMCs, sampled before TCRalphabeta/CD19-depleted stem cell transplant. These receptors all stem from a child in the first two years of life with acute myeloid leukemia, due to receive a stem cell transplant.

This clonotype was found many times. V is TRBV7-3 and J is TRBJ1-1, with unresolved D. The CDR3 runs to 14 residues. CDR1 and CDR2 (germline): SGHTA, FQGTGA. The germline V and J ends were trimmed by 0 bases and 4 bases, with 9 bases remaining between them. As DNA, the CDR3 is TGTGCCAGCAGCTTAACAGGGTGGAGCACTGAAGCTTTCTTT. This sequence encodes CASSLTGWSTEAFF.

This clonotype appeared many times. This chain's CDR3 is CSVGTSGSADTQYF. CDR3 nucleotide sequence: TGCAGCGTTGGGACTAGCGGGAGCGCAGATACGCAGTATTTT. V gene TRBV29-1 combines with J gene TRBJ2-3; 13 positions match TRBD2. This CDR3 has 14 amino acids. The V gene end was trimmed by 4 bases and the J gene end by 4 bases; junction bases not matched to a gene: 2. CDR1 is SQVTM, CDR2 ANQGSEA, per germline.

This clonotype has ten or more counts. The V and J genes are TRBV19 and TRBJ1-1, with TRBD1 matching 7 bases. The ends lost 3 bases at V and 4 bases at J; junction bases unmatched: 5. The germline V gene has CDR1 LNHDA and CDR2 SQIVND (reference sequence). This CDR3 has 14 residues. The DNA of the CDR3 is TGTGCCAGTAGTATGGCAGGGGGGTTCACTGAAGCTTTCTTT. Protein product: CASSMAGGFTEAFF.

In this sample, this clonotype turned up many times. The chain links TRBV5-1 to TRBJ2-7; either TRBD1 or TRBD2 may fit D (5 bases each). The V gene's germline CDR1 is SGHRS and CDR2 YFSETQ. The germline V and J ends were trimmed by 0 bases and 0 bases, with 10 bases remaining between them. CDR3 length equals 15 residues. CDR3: CASSLAGPTSYEQYF. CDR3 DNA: TGCGCCAGCAGCTTGGCGGGACCAACCTCCTACGAGCAGTACTTC.

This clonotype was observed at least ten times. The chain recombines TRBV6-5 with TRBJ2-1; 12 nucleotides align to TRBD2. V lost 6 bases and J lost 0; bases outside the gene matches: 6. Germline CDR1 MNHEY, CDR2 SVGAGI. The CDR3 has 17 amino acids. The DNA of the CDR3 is TGTGCCAGCAGAGGACTAGCGGGACTGAGCTCCTACAATGAGCAGTTCTTC. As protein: CASRGLAGLSSYNEQFF.

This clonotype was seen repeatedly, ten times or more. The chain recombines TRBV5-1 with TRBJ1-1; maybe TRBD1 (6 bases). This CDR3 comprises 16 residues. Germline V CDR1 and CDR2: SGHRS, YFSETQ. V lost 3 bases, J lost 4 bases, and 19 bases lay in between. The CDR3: CASSWTQGIGGTEAFF. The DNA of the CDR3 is TGCGCCAGCAGCTGGACGCAGGGGATCGGCGGCACTGAAGCTTTCTTT.

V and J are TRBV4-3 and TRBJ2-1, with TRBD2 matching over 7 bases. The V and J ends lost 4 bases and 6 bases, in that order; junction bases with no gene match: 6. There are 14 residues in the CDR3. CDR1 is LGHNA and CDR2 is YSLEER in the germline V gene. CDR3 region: CASSRLAVPNEQFF. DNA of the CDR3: TGCGCCAGCAGCCGGCTAGCGGTACCCAATGAGCAGTTCTTC.

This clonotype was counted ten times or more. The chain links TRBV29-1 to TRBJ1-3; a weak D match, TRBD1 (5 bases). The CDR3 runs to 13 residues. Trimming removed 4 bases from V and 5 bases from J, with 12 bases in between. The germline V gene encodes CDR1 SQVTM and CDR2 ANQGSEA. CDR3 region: CSVVPLGRNTIYF. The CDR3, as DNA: TGCAGCGTTGTCCCCTTGGGGCGAAACACCATATATTTT.

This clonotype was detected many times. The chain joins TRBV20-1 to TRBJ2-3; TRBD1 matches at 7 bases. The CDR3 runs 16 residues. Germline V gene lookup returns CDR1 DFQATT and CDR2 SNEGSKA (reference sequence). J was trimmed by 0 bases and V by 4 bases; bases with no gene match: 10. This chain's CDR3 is CSAMDRQGGSTDTQYF. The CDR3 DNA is TGCAGTGCTATGGATCGACAGGGTGGTAGCACAGATACGCAGTATTTT.

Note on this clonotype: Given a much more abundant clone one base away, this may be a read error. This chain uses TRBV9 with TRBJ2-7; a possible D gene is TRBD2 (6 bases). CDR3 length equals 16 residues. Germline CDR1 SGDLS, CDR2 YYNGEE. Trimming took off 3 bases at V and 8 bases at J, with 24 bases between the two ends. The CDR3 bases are TGTGCCAGCAGCGCCCCTTTGCGGGATTACTTATACAAGCAGTACTTC. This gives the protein CASSAPLRDYLYKQYF.

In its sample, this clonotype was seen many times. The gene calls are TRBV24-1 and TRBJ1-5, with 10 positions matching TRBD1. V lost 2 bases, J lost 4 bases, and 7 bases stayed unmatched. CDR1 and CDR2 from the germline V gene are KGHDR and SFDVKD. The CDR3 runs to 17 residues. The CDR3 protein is CATSDSQPGQGNQPQHF. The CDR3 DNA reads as TGTGCCACCAGTGATTCTCAACCGGGACAGGGGAATCAGCCCCAGCATTTT.

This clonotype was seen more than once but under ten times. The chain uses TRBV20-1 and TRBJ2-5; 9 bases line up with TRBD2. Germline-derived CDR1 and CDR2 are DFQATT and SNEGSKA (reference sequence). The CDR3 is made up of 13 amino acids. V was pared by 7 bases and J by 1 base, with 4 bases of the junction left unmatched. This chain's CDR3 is CSVLAGPQETQYF. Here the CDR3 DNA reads TGCAGTGTACTAGCGGGTCCCCAAGAGACCCAGTACTTC.

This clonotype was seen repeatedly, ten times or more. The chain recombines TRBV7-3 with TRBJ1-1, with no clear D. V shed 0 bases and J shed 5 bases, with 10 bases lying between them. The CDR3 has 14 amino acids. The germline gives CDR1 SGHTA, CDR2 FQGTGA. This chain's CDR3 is CASSLTPRDTEAFF. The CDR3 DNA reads TGTGCCAGCAGCTTAACACCGAGGGATACTGAAGCTTTCTTT. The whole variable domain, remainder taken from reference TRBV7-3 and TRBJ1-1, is GAGVSQTPSNKVTEKGKYVELRCDPISGHTALYWYRQSLGQGPEFLIYFQGTGAADDSGLPNDRFFAVRPEGSVSTLKIQRTERGDSAVYLCASSLTPRDTEAFFGQGTRLTVV.

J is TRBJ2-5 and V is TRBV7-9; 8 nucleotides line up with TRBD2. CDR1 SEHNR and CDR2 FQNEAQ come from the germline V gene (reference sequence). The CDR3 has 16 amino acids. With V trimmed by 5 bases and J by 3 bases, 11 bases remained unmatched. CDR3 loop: CASSRRGGPREETQYF. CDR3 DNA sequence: TGTGCCAGCAGCCGCCGCGGGGGGCCCAGAGAAGAGACCCAGTACTTC.

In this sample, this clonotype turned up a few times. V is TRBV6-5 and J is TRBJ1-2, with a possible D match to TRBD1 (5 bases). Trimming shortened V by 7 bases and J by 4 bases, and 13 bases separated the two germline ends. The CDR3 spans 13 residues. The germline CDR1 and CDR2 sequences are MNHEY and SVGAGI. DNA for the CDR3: TGTGCCAGCACCCGAGGGGAGGGCTATGGCTACACCTTC. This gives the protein CASTRGEGYGYTF.

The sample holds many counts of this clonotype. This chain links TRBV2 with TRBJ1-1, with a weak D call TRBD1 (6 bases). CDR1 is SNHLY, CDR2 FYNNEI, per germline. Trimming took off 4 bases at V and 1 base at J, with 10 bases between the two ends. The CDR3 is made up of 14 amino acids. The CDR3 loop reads CASSVQGTNTEAFF. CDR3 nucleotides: TGTGCCAGCAGTGTTCAGGGGACGAACACTGAAGCTTTCTTT. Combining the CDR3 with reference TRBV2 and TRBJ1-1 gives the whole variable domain EPEVTQTPSHQVTQMGQEVILRCVPISNHLYFYWYRQILGQKVEFLVSFYNNEISEKSEIFDDQFSVERPDGSNFTLKIRSTKLEDSAMYFCASSVQGTNTEAFFGQGTRLTVV.

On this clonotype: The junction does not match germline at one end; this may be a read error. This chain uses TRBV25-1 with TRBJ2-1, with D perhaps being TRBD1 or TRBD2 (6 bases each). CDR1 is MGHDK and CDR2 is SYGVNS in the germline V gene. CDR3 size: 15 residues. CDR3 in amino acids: CVSSEWGAAYDEQFF. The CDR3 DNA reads TGTGTCAGCAGTGAATGGGGGGCCGCCTACGATGAGCAGTTCTTC.

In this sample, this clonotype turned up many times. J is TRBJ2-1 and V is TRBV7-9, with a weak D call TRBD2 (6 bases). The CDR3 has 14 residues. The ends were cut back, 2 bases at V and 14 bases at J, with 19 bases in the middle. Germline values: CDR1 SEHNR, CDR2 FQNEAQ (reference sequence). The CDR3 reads CASSLSRGALDEFF. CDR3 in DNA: TGTGCCAGCAGCTTAAGTCGCGGGGCCCTAGATGAGTTCTTC.